Sequencing of this TCR beta chain was carried out in a study of shared clonotypes between healthy human individuals. Study outcomes and limitations: Sampling involved blood alone; tissue repertoires likely differ.

A note on this clone: The antigen is not known.

Using immunoSEQ multiplex PCR, the repertoire was profiled, and TCRdb retains in-frame clones only, with some absent. The table shows fewer than 500,000 clones, with 75% to 80% occurring only once. Germline CDR1 reads MDHEN; CDR2 reads SYDVKM. Trimming cost V 9 bases and J 4 bases; bases outside gene matches: 4. The CDR3 has 13 residues. Sequenced input: PBMCs. The chain couples TRBV28 to TRBJ1-1; TRBD1 agrees at 11 bases. The origin of this receptor is a woman in her thirties or forties in good health. Some clones in this sample may be carry-over from other donors' samples. The CDR3 is CASGQGAVTEAFF. The CDR3 bases are TGTGCCAGTGGACAGGGGGCAGTCACTGAAGCTTTCTTT. Together with reference TRBV28 and TRBJ1-1, the CDR3 gives the full variable domain: DVKVTQSSRYLVKRTGEKVFLECVQDMDHENMFWYRQDPGLGLRLIYFSYDVKMKEKGDIPEGYSVSREKKERFSLILESASTNQTSMYLCASGQGAVTEAFFGQGTRLTVV.